This TCR beta chain was retrieved from a study of blood T cell repertoires in COVID-19 (dated by TCRdb to the early 2020s). About the full investigation: The collaborator samples originated in the United States, Italy and Spain and spanned the acute and convalescent phases of COVID-19. The repertoires were released in a freely available public database intended as a resource for research on the immune response to SARS-CoV-2. Deeply sampled blood TCRbeta repertoires from subjects exposed to, actively infected with, or recovered from COVID-19 were included in the dataset. Where available, HLA class I and class II types were obtained from metadata supplied by the sample provider rather than from assay-based typing. The samples were drawn from two sources: the first 160 participants of the ongoing ImmuneRACE study, and 1,000 to 1,500 subjects contributed by 6 global collaborators. The sample metadata nearly always contained a de-identified subject ID, COVID-19 status, age in years and sex. The material from the prospective study consisted of cDNA or gDNA derived from T cells, B-cell-depleted T cells, or PBMCs. Study-level results and caveats: The amount of clinical and demographic metadata varied by source and participant and was provided uncurated.

Participants in the prospective study were enrolled through a virtual design, were aged 18 to 89 years, and lived in roughly 25 United States geographic areas. To assign participants to cohorts, the prospective study relied on clinical history that participants themselves reported in a screening survey and a study questionnaire. For ImmuneRACE Cohort 3, a participant was defined as recovered based on two consecutive negative NP/OP PCR tests, clearance by a healthcare professional, or resolution of symptoms. Mobile phlebotomists in the prospective study collected whole blood, serum and a nasopharyngeal or oropharyngeal swab from every participant. Participants in the prospective study had the option to provide additional blood draws and questionnaires over a roughly 2-month period. Prospective study blood samples were shipped either frozen or at room temperature before DNA extraction. Worth noting for this clone: The antigen this receptor binds is unknown. Base qualities are missing; no much larger clone stands one base away.

The CDR3 measures 15 amino acids from cysteine to phenylalanine. CDR3 DNA is the only sequence kept; it has 45 bases, read in frame from the first base. The germline V and J ends show losses of 5 bases and 4 bases respectively, and no gene match explains 8 bases of the junction. Looking up the germline V gene yields CDR1 SNHLY and CDR2 FYNNEI. The immunoSEQ Assay, a bias-controlled multiplex PCR, was used to amplify TCRbeta CDR3 regions from genomic DNA. In the paper's pipeline: Within the assay, amplification of reference gene primers was used to estimate how many nucleated cells each sample contained. To quantify the absolute abundance of each unique TCRbeta CDR3 rearrangement, sequence reads were collapsed and filtered. For each sample, productive Simpson clonality was calculated by taking the square root of Simpson's diversity index across productive rearrangements. The table comes from immuneACCESS by way of TCRdb, which keeps in-frame sequences with V and J called. Part of the clones is missing from these tables; in studies checked, under half for an unresolved V gene and the rest for unknown reasons. V and J calls and clone size are copied from that table; D and trimming were computed from the DNA. The sample includes 310,000 or so clones, with over 80% observed a single time. In total, the top ten clones hold more than 8.5% of the sample.

The sequenced sample consisted of PBMCs or T cells enriched from blood (not recorded which). This TCR was recovered from a woman under 30 who had recovered from COVID-19. The chain was built from TRBV2 and TRBJ2-5; TRBD1 matches 9 bases in the middle. At the DNA level, the sequence is TGTGCCAGCAGTCCCCGACAGGGGGTCCGAGAGACCCAGTACTTC. This encodes CASSPRQGVRETQYF.